This TCR beta chain was found in a study of beta chain features in type 1 diabetes. The study, taken as a whole, reports: Short templates might get an advantage during PCR, and this would be equal in patients and controls. There was a possibility that cDNA sequencing over-represented cells with high TCR expression. Among patients with Type 1 diabetes, TCRB CDR3s were moderately but significantly shorter in every one of the four CD4+ subsets.

Expressed TCRB transcripts were sequenced because the entire RNA isolate underwent reverse transcription. Clones were read by immunoSEQ multiplex PCR, and TCRdb kept only the in-frame ones, dropping some. In the table there are hundreds of thousands of clones, approximately 12% of which are singletons. The trim removed 4 bases at V and 4 bases at J, leaving 5 bases unmatched. This CDR3 has 16 residues. The V gene's germline CDR1 is MNHNY and CDR2 SVGAGI (reference sequence). Sorting with CD45RO/CCR7/CD25/CD127/CD95/CD27 yielded naive, central memory, regulatory and stem-like memory CD4+ cells. Sorted cells reached over 98% purity in every population. This clone was observed a few times. Its antigen remains unknown.

The sequencing sample was made of naive CD4+ T cells from blood. The TCR originated in a woman between 18 and 29 years old with type 1 diabetes. V gene TRBV6-6 combines with J gene TRBJ2-3; 13 bases match TRBD2. The CDR3 is CASSWTSGRGPDTQYF. The DNA of the CDR3 is TGTGCCAGCAGTTGGACTAGCGGGAGAGGCCCAGATACGCAGTATTTT.